This TCR beta chain was found in a study of T cell responses to AZD1222 COVID-19 vaccine. Study-level findings and limits: Spike was spanned by vaccine-associated CD4 TCRs, which were dominant at 160-218 and 743-854. Clonal diversity may have been underestimated in mostly white British donors. Spike-specific TCRs gained breadth and depth after people received two AZD1222 doses. Only a handful of people who got AZD1222 tested seropositive at baseline.

Details on this clone: Its antigen remains unidentified.

V dropped 4 bases and J dropped 5 bases, with 8 bases sitting between them. CDR1 is SGDLS and CDR2 is YYNGEE in the germline V gene. This CDR3 has 12 residues. Assay: immunoSEQ multiplex PCR; the TCRdb copy retains only in-frame clones and omits some. The table shows about 79,000 clones, with 83% occurring only once. The sequence was collected from an adult who received the AZD1222 COVID-19 vaccine. The genes are TRBV9 and TRBJ2-3; no definite D call. The input for sequencing was peripheral blood, taken 28 days after the second AZD1222 dose. CDR3 sequence (DNA): TGTGCCAGCAGCAGGTCTGGAGATACGCAGTATTTT. Translating gives CASSRSGDTQYF.